This T cell receptor beta chain was retrieved from a study of blood T cell repertoires in COVID-19. In the study overall: COVID-19 samples from acute and convalescent phases originated in the United States, Italy and Spain. Sources were T cells, B-cell-depleted T cells, or PBMCs; the material itself was cDNA or gDNA.

The germline gives CDR1 LGHDT, CDR2 YNNKEL (reference sequence). Trimming cost V 1 base and J 4 bases; bases outside gene matches: 4. The CDR3 length is 15 residues. As handled by the study authors: Nucleated cell number was recorded as an estimate derived from reference gene primer amplification. The data were produced by immunoSEQ multiplex PCR, yet TCRdb's version contains in-frame clones alone and is incomplete. V and J calls and clone size come straight from that table; D and trimming were deduced from the DNA. The data hold about 130,000 clones, with approximately 90% observed a single time. It was during active infection that Seattle patients were enrolled and then longitudinally followed.

The TCR sequence derives from a middle-aged man with COVID-19, enrolled during active disease. The sequencing sample was made of peripheral blood. This rearrangement joins TRBV3-1 (or the pseudogene TRBV3-2) to TRBJ1-1, with 9 nucleotides matching TRBD1. The CDR3 bases are TGTGCCAGCAGCCAAGCACAGGGGGCTGGCACTGAAGCTTTCTTT. This sequence encodes CASSQAQGAGTEAFF.